These 29 T cell receptor beta chains were all obtained from the same sample, sequenced in a study of blood T cells in healthy people across ages. Primed by a sample-barcoded 5' primer and a J-beta primer mix, a second PCR proceeded for about 6 to 12 cycles. TCRdb re-derived calls from the 5' RACE reads in MiXCR, one entry per CDR3 protein. In the table there are roughly 2 million distinct CDR3 sequences, just under 50% of which are singletons. Source material: blood. Source of these receptors: a middle-aged woman in good health.

The rearrangement uses TRBV27 and TRBJ2-7; the D gene could be TRBD1 or TRBD2 (5 bases each). V lost 3 bases and J 4 bases, leaving 16 bases between the germline ends. Per the germline V gene, CDR1 is MNHEY and CDR2 is SMNVEV (reference sequence). This CDR3 has 15 amino acids. CDR3 bases: TGTGCCAGCAGTTTTCTCGGGACGCAAATTTACGAGCAGTACTTC. It yields the protein CASSFLGTQIYEQYF.

V is TRBV6-5 and J is TRBJ2-1; TRBD2 is a possible D gene (7 bases). The germline V gene has CDR1 MNHEY and CDR2 SVGAGI. The length of the CDR3 is 12 residues. The V and J ends lost 7 bases and 8 bases respectively, with 12 bases between them. The chain's CDR3 is CASKGGAYEQFF. CDR3 in DNA: TGTGCCAGCAAAGGGGGGGCTTATGAGCAGTTCTTC.

This clonotype was observed a handful of times. V is TRBV20-1 and J is TRBJ2-1; TRBD2 matches at 10 bases. The CDR3 sequence is 16 residues long. V gave up 6 bases and J gave up 0 bases; unmatched junction bases: 8. Germline CDR1 DFQATT, CDR2 SNEGSKA (reference sequence). Written as DNA, the CDR3 is TGCAGTGCCTTCAGCGGGGGGGGCAGCTCCTACAATGAGCAGTTCTTC. It codes for CSAFSGGGSSYNEQFF.

The chain employs TRBV7-2 and TRBJ1-2, with D possibly TRBD1 on 5 matching bases. The CDR3 extends over 13 amino acids. Trimming left V 2 bases short and J 8 bases short, with 12 bases between. Looked up from germline, CDR1 is SGHTA and CDR2 is FQGNSA. CDR3 loop: CASSLFRGDGYTF. CDR3 DNA: TGTGCCAGCAGCTTATTCCGGGGCGACGGCTACACCTTC. The full variable domain, with the rest looked up from reference TRBV7-2 and TRBJ1-2, is GAGVSQSPSNKVTEKGKDVELRCDPISGHTALYWYRQSLGQGLEFLIYFQGNSAPDKSGLPSDRFSAERTGGSVSTLTIQRTQQEDSAVYLCASSLFRGDGYTFGSGTRLTVV.

This clonotype has just a few counts. One base away lies a much larger clone, so this may be a sequencing read error. V and J are TRBV4-3 and TRBJ2-1; possibly TRBD2 for D (5 bases). The DNA end lines up better with TRBJ2-7; the J call may be wrong. CDR3 length equals 15 residues. CDR1 LGHNA and CDR2 YSLEER come from the germline V gene. The CDR3 bases are TGCGCCAGCAGCCAAGAACAGCTTGACTACAATGAGCAGTACTTC. Amino acids: CASSQEQLDYNEQYF.

CDR3 residues: CASSFGRNQPQHF. CDR3 coding DNA: TGTGCCAGCAGTTTTGGTCGCAATCAGCCCCAGCATTTT. The chain has TRBV12-3 or TRBV12-4 and TRBJ1-5; D call uncertain. The V end was cut by 3 bases, the J end by 2 bases, with 5 bases between. This CDR3 spans 13 amino acids.

The V and J genes are TRBV5-8 and TRBJ1-2; TRBD1 matches at 8 bases. Trimming cost V 0 bases and J 4 bases; bases outside gene matches: 8. This CDR3 is 16 amino acids long. Germline assignment: CDR1 SGHTS and CDR2 YDEGEE. The chain's CDR3 is CASSLGAGGRSYGYTF. CDR3 DNA: TGTGCCAGCAGCTTGGGGGCAGGGGGCAGAAGCTATGGCTACACCTTC.

This sequence joins TRBV20-1 and TRBJ2-5, with TRBD1 identical over 7 bases. This CDR3 spans 15 amino acids. Per the germline V gene, CDR1 is DFQATT and CDR2 is SNEGSKA (reference sequence). V lost 6 bases and J lost 4; bases outside the gene matches: 14. The CDR3 DNA sequence: TGCAGTGCCCCCGACAGGGAAGGCATTGTAGAGACCCAGTACTTC. Residues: CSAPDREGIVETQYF.

The CDR3 sequence: CAISDRMGAAGQETQYF. The CDR3 DNA reads as TGTGCCATCAGTGATCGGATGGGGGCAGCGGGGCAAGAGACCCAGTACTTC. The V gene is TRBV10-3, the J gene TRBJ2-5; TRBD2 might be the D (7 bases). The CDR3 sequence is 17 residues long. CDR1 is ENHRY and CDR2 is SYGVKD in the germline V gene. The V end was cut by 3 bases, the J end by 2 bases, with 19 bases between.

V gene TRBV28 combines with J gene TRBJ2-3, with a weak D call TRBD2 (5 bases). This CDR3 has 13 residues. V lost 6 bases to trimming and J lost 2 bases, with 9 bases between them. The germline CDR1 and CDR2 sequences are MDHEN and SYDVKM. The CDR3 loop is CASSGMNTDTQYF. The CDR3 DNA reads as TGTGCCAGCAGCGGGATGAACACAGATACGCAGTATTTT.

The gene calls are TRBV25-1 and TRBJ1-2; D remains ambiguous. The CDR3 runs 13 residues. Looked up from germline, CDR1 is MGHDK and CDR2 is SYGVNS. The germline V and J ends were trimmed by 2 bases and 4 bases, with 8 bases remaining between them. CDR3 region: CASSEGSIYGYTF. The CDR3 bases are TGTGCCAGCAGTGAAGGATCTATCTATGGCTACACCTTC.

The chain employs TRBV9 and TRBJ1-6; TRBD1 is a possible D gene (6 bases). The CDR3 consists of 19 residues. V lost 0 bases to trimming and J lost 2 bases, with 18 bases between them. Germline V gene lookup returns CDR1 SGDLS and CDR2 YYNGEE. CDR3 in amino acids: CASSVATGRGFAYNSPLHF. The CDR3 DNA reads as TGTGCCAGCAGCGTAGCTACAGGGCGGGGGTTCGCCTATAATTCACCCCTCCACTTT.

In its sample, this clonotype was seen many times. This chain joins TRBV27 and TRBJ2-7; tentatively, D is TRBD2 (5 bases). Germline V gives CDR1 MNHEY, CDR2 SMNVEV (reference sequence). The CDR3 is made up of 13 amino acids. V was pared by 5 bases and J by 2 bases, with 10 bases between. The CDR3 sequence is CASSLEAAYEQYF. In DNA form, the CDR3 reads TGTGCCAGCAGTCTGGAGGCGGCCTACGAGCAGTACTTC.

This clonotype was recorded only once. This sequence may be a read error, since a much larger clone differs from it by one base. The CDR3 nucleotides are TGCAGTGCTAAATCAGGGGCAAATCGACAGTTCTTC. Translating it yields CSAKSGANRQFF. V is TRBV20-1 and J is TRBJ2-1; D is perhaps TRBD1 (6 bases). CDR3 length: 12 residues. The V end lost 4 bases, the J end lost 13 bases, and 17 bases lay between the germline ends. The V gene's germline CDR1 is DFQATT and CDR2 SNEGSKA (reference sequence).

This clonotype has just a few counts. The rearrangement links TRBV5-1 to TRBJ1-2; 7 positions match TRBD1. V was pared by 4 bases and J by 8 bases, with 20 bases of the junction left unmatched. This CDR3 comprises 17 residues. Germline loops: CDR1 SGHRS, CDR2 YFSETQ. CDR3 sequence: CASSRGLGQLIPYGYTF. The CDR3 DNA reads as TGCGCCAGCAGCCGGGGGCTGGGACAGCTAATACCTTACGGCTACACCTTC.

This chain joins TRBV29-1 and TRBJ2-5; 9 bases agree with TRBD2. The germline CDR1 and CDR2 sequences are SQVTM and ANQGSEA. The CDR3 covers 13 residues. V gave up 6 bases and J gave up 5 bases; unmatched junction bases: 7. Here the CDR3 DNA reads TGCAGCGTGGAGCGGGGGGCCGAGGAGACCCAGTACTTC. It translates to CSVERGAEETQYF.

The rearrangement uses TRBV5-1 and TRBJ2-1, with D possibly matching TRBD1 (5 bases). Matching the DNA end better, TRBJ2-7 makes the J call doubtful. The length of the CDR3 is 16 residues. Per germline, CDR1 SGHRS and CDR2 YFSETQ. CDR3 sequence reads: CASSDDSMSSYNEQYF. CDR3 coding DNA: TGCGCCAGCAGCGACGACAGTATGAGCTCCTACAATGAGCAGTACTTC.

There are a few counts of this clonotype. CDR3 sequence reads: CASMRLNNEQFF. For the CDR3, the DNA is TGTGCCAGCATGAGGCTTAACAATGAGCAGTTCTTC. The V gene is TRBV28, the J gene TRBJ2-1; D not resolved. Deletions cut 7 bases from V and 5 bases from J, with 9 bases between. CDR3 length equals 12 residues. From germline, CDR1 is MDHEN and CDR2 SYDVKM.

The chain combines TRBV6-2 or TRBV6-3 with TRBJ2-2; TRBD2 aligns across 16 bases. Trimming took 6 bases from V and 5 from J; bases not matched to a gene: 12. The CDR3 contains 19 residues. Germline CDR1 reads MNHEY; CDR2 reads SVGEGT. The CDR3 loop is CASSRPGTSGRAATGELFF. The DNA of the CDR3 is TGTGCCAGCAGCCGACCTGGGACTAGCGGGAGGGCCGCGACCGGGGAGCTGTTTTTT.

V usage is TRBV4-1 and J usage is TRBJ1-5; TRBD1 matches 7 bases. The CDR3 totals 17 residues. J gave up 1 base and V 3 bases, and 9 bases lay outside the gene matches. In germline, CDR1 is MGHRA, CDR2 YSYEKL. The CDR3 region is CASSHLGYRGSNQPQHF. CDR3 nucleotide sequence: TGCGCCAGCAGCCACCTGGGCTACAGGGGCAGCAATCAGCCCCAGCATTTT.

The DNA of the CDR3 is TGTGCCAGCAGCCAAGATCTCGTCAGGGGGGGATATACGCAGTATTTT. Protein sequence: CASSQDLVRGGYTQYF. This chain uses TRBV14 with TRBJ2-3; D may be TRBD1 or TRBD2 (7 bases each). Germline CDR1 and CDR2: SGHDN and FVKESK. This CDR3 spans 16 amino acids. Trimming shortened V by 0 bases and J by 7 bases, and 17 bases separated the two germline ends.

The chain links TRBV29-1 to TRBJ2-3; 10 nucleotides align to TRBD1. The germline CDR1 and CDR2 sequences are SQVTM and ANQGSEA. After removal of 8 bases from V and 0 bases from J, the junction contained 14 bases not matched to a gene. CDR3 length equals 17 residues. The DNA of the CDR3 is TGCAGCTACTCCTTCCTGACAGGGGGCGGTAGCACAGATACGCAGTATTTT. It yields the protein CSYSFLTGGGSTDTQYF.

This clonotype was detected a few times. The chain joins TRBV12-3 or TRBV12-4 to TRBJ1-4, with TRBD1 matching 8 bases. Trimming cost V 7 bases and J 5 bases; bases outside gene matches: 9. CDR3 length: 15 residues. In DNA form, the CDR3 reads TGTGCCAGCAAAACGCCGGGACAGGAGAATGAAAAACTGTTTTTT. Encoded protein: CASKTPGQENEKLFF.

The CDR3 region has the DNA TGTGCCAGCAGCTTTGACAGGAGGACCTACGAGCAGTACTTC. Protein sequence: CASSFDRRTYEQYF. The V and J genes are TRBV11-1 and TRBJ2-5, with D perhaps matching TRBD1 (6 bases). The J call may be wrong; the DNA end is better matched by TRBJ2-7. The germline gives CDR1 SGHAT, CDR2 FQDESV (reference sequence). CDR3 length: 14 amino acids.

The table lists this clonotype with a count of one. The chain combines TRBV6-2 or TRBV6-3 with TRBJ1-5, with unresolved D. The length of the CDR3 is 15 residues. V was clipped by 6 bases and J by 5 bases, with 17 bases between them. CDR1 is MNHEY and CDR2 is SVGEGT in the germline V gene. The CDR3 loop reads CASSPHSDGHQPQHF. Here the CDR3 DNA reads TGTGCCAGCAGCCCCCACAGCGATGGGCATCAGCCCCAGCATTTT.

The chain couples TRBV20-1 to TRBJ1-2, with a possible D match to TRBD1 (5 bases). Trimming left V 3 bases short and J 3 bases short, with 17 bases between. This CDR3 has 15 residues. Germline CDR1 DFQATT, CDR2 SNEGSKA (reference sequence). The chain's CDR3 is CSASESRRGDYGYTF. DNA of the CDR3: TGCAGTGCTAGTGAGAGCCGCCGGGGGGACTATGGCTACACCTTC.

V gene TRBV28 combines with J gene TRBJ1-2; D is ambiguous. The V and J ends lost 5 bases and 2 bases respectively, with 9 bases between them. Per germline, CDR1 MDHEN and CDR2 SYDVKM. This CDR3 region has 13 residues. CDR3 nucleotide sequence: TGTGCCAGCAGTCCTCCTGTCAACTATGGCTACACCTTC. Translated, it gives CASSPPVNYGYTF.

On this clonotype itself: Mismatch with germline at one junction end may stem from a read error. CDR3 protein: CASDFRGGTEPFF. DNA of the CDR3: TGTGCCAGCGACTTCCGAGGGGGAACTGAACCTTTCTTT. The chain carries TRBV3-1 and TRBJ1-1, with D tentatively TRBD1 (6 bases). Per the germline V gene, CDR1 is LGHDT and CDR2 is YNNKEL (reference sequence). This CDR3 contains 13 residues.

The CDR3 DNA sequence: TGTGCCAGCAGTTCCGGGGCAGGGGGAGAGACCCAGTACTTC. Encoded protein: CASSSGAGGETQYF. This rearrangement joins TRBV28 to TRBJ2-5; 7 bases are shared with TRBD1. Germline CDR1 reads MDHEN; CDR2 reads SYDVKM. V lost 4 bases to trimming and J lost 4 bases; unmatched junction nucleotides: 6. The CDR3 has 14 amino acids.